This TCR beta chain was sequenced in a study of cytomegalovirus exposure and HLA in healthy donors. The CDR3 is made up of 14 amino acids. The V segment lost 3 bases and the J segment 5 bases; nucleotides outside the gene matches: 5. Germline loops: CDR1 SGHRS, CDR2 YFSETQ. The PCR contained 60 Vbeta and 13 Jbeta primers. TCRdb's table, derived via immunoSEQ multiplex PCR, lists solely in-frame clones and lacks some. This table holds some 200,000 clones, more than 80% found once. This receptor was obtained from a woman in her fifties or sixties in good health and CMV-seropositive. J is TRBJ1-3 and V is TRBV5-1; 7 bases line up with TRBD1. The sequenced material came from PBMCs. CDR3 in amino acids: CASSSTGDRNTIYF. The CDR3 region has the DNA TGCGCCAGCAGCTCAACAGGGGACCGAAACACCATATATTTT.